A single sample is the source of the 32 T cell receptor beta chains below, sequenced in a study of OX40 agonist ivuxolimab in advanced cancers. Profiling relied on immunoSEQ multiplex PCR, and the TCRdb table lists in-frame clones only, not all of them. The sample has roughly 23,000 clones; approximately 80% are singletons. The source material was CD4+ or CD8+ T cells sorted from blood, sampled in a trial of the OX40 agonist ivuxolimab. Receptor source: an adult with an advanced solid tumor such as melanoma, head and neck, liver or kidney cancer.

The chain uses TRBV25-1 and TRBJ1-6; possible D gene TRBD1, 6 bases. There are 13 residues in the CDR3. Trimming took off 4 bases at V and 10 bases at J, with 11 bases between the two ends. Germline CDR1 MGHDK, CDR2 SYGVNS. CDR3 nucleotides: TGTGCCAGCAGTGGAGGGGGGTTGTCACCCCTCCACTTT. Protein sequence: CASSGGGLSPLHF.

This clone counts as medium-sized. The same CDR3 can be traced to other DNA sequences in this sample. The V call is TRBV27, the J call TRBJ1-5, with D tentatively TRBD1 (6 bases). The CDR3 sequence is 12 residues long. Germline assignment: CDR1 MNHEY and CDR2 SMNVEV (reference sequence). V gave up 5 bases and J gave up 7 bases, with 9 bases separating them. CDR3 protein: CASSPTGQPQHF. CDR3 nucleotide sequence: TGTGCCAGCAGTCCCACAGGGCAGCCCCAGCATTTT.

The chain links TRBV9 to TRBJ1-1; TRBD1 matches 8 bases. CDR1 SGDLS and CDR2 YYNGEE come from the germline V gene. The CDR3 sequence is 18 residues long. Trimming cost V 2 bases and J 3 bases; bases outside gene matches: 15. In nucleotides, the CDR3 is TGTGCCAGCAGCGTCGGGCCCAACCGGGACAGGCCTGACACTGAAGCTTTCTTT. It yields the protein CASSVGPNRDRPDTEAFF. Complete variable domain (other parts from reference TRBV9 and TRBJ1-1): DSGVTQTPKHLITATGQRVTLRCSPRSGDLSVYWYQQSLDQGLQFLIQYYNGEERAKGNILERFSAQQFPDLHSELNLSSLELGDSALYFCASSVGPNRDRPDTEAFFGQGTRLTVV.

The CDR3 DNA reads TGCGCCAGCAGCCAAAAAGTGCACGGACAGAATGCTGAAGCTTTCTTT. This gives the protein CASSQKVHGQNAEAFF. The chain combines TRBV4-3 with TRBJ1-1, with D tentatively TRBD1 (6 bases). There are 16 residues in the CDR3. V was cut by 2 bases and J by 6 bases, with 19 bases left in between. The V gene's germline CDR1 is LGHNA and CDR2 YSLEER.

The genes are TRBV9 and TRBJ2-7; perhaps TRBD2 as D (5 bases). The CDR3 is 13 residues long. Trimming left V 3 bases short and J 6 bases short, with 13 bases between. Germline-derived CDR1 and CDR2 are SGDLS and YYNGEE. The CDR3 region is CASSAGLNVEQYF. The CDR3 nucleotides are TGTGCCAGCAGCGCCGGACTGAACGTCGAGCAGTACTTC. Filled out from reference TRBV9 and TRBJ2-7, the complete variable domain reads DSGVTQTPKHLITATGQRVTLRCSPRSGDLSVYWYQQSLDQGLQFLIQYYNGEERAKGNILERFSAQQFPDLHSELNLSSLELGDSALYFCASSAGLNVEQYFGPGTRLTVT.

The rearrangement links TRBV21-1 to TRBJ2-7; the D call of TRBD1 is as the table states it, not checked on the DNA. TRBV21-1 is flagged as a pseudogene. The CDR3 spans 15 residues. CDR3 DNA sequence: TGTGCCAGCAGCAAATCGGACAGGGGTTTGGACGAGCAGTACTTC. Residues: CASSKSDRGLDEQYF.

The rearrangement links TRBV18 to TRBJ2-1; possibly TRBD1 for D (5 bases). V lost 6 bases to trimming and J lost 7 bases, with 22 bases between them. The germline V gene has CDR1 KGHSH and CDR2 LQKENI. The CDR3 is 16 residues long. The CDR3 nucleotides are TGTGCCAGCTCCCCCGAATTCAGGGCTACGATGAATGAGCAGTTCTTC. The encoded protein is CASSPEFRATMNEQFF.

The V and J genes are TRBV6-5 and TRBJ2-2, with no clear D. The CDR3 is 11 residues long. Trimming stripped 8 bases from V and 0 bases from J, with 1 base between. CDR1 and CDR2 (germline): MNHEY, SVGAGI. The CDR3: CASSNTGELFF. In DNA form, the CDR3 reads TGTGCCAGCTCGAACACCGGGGAGCTGTTTTTT.

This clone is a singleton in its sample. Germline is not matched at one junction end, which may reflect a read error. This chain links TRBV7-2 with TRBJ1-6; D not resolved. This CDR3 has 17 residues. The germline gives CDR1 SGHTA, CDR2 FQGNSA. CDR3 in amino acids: CASSVARRQIYNSPLHF. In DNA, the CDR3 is TGTGCCAGCAGCGTAGCCAGACGGCAGATCTATAATTCACCCCTCCACTTT.

The CDR3 sequence is CASSDRKDANYGYTF. The CDR3, as DNA: TGTGCCAGCAGCGATCGAAAGGATGCTAACTATGGCTACACCTTC. The chain combines TRBV2 with TRBJ1-2; the D is unclear. The germline V gene has CDR1 SNHLY and CDR2 FYNNEI. The V end was cut by 6 bases, the J end by 0 bases, with 14 bases between. The length of the CDR3 is 15 residues.

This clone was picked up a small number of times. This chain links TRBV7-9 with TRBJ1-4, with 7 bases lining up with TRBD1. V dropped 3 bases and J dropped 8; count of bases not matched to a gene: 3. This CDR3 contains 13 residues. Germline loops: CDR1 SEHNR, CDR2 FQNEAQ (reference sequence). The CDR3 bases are TGTGCCAGCAGCTTGGGGACAGCGGAAAAACTGTTTTTT. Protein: CASSLGTAEKLFF.

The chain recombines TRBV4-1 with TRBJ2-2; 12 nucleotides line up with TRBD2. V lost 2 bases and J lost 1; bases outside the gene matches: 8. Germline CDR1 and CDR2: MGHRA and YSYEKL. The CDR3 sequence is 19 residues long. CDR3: CASSQNGASGGVNTGELFF. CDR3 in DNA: TGCGCCAGCAGCCAAAATGGGGCTAGCGGGGGGGTGAACACCGGGGAGCTGTTTTTT.

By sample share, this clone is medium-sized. CDR3 protein: CASSLGVGERVYGYTF. The CDR3, as DNA: TGTGCCAGCAGCTTAGGGGTCGGGGAGAGGGTCTATGGCTACACCTTC. This chain connects TRBV7-8 to TRBJ1-2; D uncertain. This CDR3 is built from 16 residues. V shed 1 base and J shed 4 bases, with 16 bases lying between them. Germline lookup yields CDR1 SGHVS and CDR2 FQNEAQ.

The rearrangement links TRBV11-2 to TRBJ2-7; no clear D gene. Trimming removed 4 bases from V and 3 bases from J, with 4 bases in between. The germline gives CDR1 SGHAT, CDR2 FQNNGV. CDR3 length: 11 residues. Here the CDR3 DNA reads TGTGCCAGCAGCTCGAGCTACGAGCAGTACTTC. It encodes CASSSSYEQYF.

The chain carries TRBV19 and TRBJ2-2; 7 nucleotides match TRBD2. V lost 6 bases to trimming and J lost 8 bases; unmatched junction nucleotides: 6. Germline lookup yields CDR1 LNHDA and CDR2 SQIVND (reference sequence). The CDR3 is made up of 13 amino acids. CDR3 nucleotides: TGTGCCAGTAGAGGAGCGGGGATGGGGGAGCTGTTTTTT. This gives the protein CASRGAGMGELFF.

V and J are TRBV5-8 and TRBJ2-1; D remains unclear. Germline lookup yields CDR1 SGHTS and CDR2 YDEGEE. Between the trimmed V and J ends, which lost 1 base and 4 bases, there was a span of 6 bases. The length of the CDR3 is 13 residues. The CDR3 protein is CASSLSPYNEQFF. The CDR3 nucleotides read TGTGCCAGCAGCTTGAGTCCATACAATGAGCAGTTCTTC.

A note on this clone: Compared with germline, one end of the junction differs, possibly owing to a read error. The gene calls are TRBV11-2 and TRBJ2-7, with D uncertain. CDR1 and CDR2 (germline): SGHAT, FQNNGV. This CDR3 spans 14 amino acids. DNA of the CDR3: TGTGCCAGCAGCTTAGATCAAAGAGCAGTCACACTGAACTTC. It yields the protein CASSLDQRAVTLNF.

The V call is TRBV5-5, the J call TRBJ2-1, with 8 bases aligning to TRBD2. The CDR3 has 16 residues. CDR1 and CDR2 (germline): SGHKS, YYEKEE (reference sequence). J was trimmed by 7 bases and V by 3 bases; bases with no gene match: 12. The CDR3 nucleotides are TGTGCCAGCAGCTACTTAGCGGGGATAACCGGGAATGAGCAGTTCTTC. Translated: CASSYLAGITGNEQFF.

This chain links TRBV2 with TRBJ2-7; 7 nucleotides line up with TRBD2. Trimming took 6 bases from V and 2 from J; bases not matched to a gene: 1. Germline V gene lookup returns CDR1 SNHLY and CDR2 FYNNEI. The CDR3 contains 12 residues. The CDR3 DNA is TGTGCCAGCAGGGGAGGGCCCTACGAGCAGTACTTC. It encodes CASRGGPYEQYF.

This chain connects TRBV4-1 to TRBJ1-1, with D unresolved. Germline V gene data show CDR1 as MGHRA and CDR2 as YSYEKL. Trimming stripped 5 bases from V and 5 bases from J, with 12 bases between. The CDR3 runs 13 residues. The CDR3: CASSYSLVTEAFF. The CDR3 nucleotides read TGCGCCAGCAGCTACAGTCTGGTGACTGAAGCTTTCTTT.

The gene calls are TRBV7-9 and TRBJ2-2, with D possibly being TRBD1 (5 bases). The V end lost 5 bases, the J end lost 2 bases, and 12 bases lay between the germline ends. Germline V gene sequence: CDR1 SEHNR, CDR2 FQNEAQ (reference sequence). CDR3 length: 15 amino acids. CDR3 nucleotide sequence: TGTGCCAGCAGCCTACCCACAGGCAACACCGGGGAGCTGTTTTTT. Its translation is CASSLPTGNTGELFF.

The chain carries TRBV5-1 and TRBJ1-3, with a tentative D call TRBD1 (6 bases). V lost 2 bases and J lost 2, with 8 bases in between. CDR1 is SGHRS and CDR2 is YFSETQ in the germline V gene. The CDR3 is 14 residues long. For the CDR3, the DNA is TGCGCCAGCAGCTTAGGGGGAGCTGGAAACACCATATATTTT. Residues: CASSLGGAGNTIYF.

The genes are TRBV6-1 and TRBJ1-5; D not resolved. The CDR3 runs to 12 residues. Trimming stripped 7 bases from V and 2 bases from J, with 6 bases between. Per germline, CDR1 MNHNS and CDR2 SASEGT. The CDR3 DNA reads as TGTGCCAGCACCTTGGGCAATCAGCCCCAGCATTTT. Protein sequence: CASTLGNQPQHF.

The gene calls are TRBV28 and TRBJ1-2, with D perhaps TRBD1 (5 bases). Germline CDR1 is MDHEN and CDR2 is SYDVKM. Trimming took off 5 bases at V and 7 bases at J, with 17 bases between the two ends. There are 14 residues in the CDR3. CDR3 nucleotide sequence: TGTGCCAGCAGTGGGACCCACCTTGGGGGTGGCTACACCTTC. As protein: CASSGTHLGGGYTF.

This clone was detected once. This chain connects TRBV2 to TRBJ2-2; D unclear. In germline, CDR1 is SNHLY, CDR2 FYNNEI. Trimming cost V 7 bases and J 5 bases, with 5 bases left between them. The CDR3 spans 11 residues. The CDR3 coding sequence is TGTGCCAGCATCCGGACCGGGGAGCTGTTTTTT. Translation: CASIRTGELFF.

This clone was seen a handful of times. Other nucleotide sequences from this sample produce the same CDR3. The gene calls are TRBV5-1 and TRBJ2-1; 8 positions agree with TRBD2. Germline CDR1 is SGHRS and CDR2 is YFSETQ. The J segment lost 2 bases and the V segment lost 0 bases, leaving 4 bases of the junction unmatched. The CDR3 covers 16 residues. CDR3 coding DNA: TGCGCCAGCAGCTTGGCGGCGGGGGGTCCCTACAATGAGCAGTTCTTC. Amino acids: CASSLAAGGPYNEQFF. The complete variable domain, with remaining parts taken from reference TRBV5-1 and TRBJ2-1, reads KAGVTQTPRYLIKTRGQQVTLSCSPISGHRSVSWYQQTPGQGLQFLFEYFSETQRNKGNFPGRFSGRQFSNSRSEMNVSTLELGDSALYLCASSLAAGGPYNEQFFGPGTRLTVL.

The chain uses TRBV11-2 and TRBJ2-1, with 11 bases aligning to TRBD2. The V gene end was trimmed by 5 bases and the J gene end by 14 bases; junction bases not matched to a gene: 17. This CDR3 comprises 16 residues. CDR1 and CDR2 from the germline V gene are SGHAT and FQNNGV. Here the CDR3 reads CASSPLPSGGLPGEFF. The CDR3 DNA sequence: TGTGCCAGCAGCCCCCTCCCTAGCGGGGGGCTCCCCGGGGAGTTCTTC.

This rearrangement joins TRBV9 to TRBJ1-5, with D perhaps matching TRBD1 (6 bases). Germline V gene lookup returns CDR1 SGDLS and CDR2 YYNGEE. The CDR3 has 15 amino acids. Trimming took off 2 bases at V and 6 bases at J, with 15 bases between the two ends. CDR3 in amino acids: CASSVGGAARQPQHF. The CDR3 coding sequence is TGTGCCAGCAGCGTGGGGGGGGCGGCCCGTCAGCCCCAGCATTTT.

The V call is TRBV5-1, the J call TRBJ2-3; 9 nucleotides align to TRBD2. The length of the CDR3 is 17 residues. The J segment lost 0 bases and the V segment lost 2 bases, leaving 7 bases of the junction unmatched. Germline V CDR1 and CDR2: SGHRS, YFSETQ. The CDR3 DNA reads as TGCGCCAGCAGCTTTAATAGCGGGGGCCCTAGCACAGATACGCAGTATTTT. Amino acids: CASSFNSGGPSTDTQYF.

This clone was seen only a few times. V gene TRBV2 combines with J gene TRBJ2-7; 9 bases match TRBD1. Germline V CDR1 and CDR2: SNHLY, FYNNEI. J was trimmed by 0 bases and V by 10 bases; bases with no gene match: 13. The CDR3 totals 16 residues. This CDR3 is CATSGTGRVHSYEQYF. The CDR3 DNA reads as TGTGCCACGTCCGGGACAGGGAGAGTACACTCCTACGAGCAGTACTTC.

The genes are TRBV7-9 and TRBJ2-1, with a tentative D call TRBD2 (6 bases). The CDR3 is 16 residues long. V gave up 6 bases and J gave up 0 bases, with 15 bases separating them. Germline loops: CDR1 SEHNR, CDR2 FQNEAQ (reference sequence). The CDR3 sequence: CASRPHAGSSYNEQFF. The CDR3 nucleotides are TGTGCCAGCAGACCCCATGCGGGGAGCTCCTACAATGAGCAGTTCTTC.

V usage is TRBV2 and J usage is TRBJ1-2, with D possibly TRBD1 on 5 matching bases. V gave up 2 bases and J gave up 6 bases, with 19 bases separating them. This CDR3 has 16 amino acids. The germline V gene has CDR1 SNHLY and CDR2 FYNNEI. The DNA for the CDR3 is TGTGCCAGCAGTGAAACCCCCAGCGGGACCCAAAATGGCTACACCTTC. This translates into CASSETPSGTQNGYTF.